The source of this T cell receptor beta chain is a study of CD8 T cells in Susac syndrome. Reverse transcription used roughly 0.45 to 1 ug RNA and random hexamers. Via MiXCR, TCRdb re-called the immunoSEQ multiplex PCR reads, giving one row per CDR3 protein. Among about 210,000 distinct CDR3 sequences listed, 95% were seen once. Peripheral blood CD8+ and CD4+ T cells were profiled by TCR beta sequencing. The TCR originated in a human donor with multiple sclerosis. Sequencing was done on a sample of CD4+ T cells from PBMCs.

The DNA for the CDR3 is TGTGCCAGCAGCTTGAAGGGAAACAATGAGCAGTTCTTC. This encodes CASSLKGNNEQFF. This chain connects TRBV11-2 to TRBJ2-1; the D is unclear. V shed 3 bases and J shed 5 bases, with 8 bases lying between them. The CDR3 runs to 13 residues. Germline values: CDR1 SGHAT, CDR2 FQNNGV.